This T cell receptor (beta chain) was sequenced during a study of cytomegalovirus exposure and HLA in healthy donors. The primer mix had 60 Vbeta and 13 Jbeta primers. Repertoires were generated with immunoSEQ multiplex PCR, while TCRdb's copy carries only in-frame clones and drops some. Found here are under 200,000 clones, approximately 80% of them singletons; the top ten hold around 2.5%. The CDR3 is 16 amino acids. Germline CDR1 and CDR2: SEHNR and FQNEAQ (reference sequence). V was pared by 5 bases and J by 3 bases, with 12 bases of the junction left unmatched. The chain recombines TRBV7-9 with TRBJ1-1, with 7 bases lining up with TRBD1. This receptor was taken from a man between 60 and 70 years old in good health and CMV-seronegative. Sequenced input: PBMCs. The CDR3 sequence is CASSTRGRGADTEAFF. Written as DNA, the CDR3 is TGTGCCAGCAGCACGAGGGGGCGTGGGGCGGACACTGAAGCTTTCTTT.